This TCR beta chain was sequenced during a study of blood T cells in healthy people across ages. PCR was performed a second time for roughly 7 to 12 cycles using a sample-barcoded 5' primer and a J-beta primer mix. TCRdb analysed the 5' RACE reads with MiXCR anew, one entry per CDR3 protein. Found here are approximately 1.5 million distinct CDR3 sequences, roughly 32% of them singletons; the top ten hold roughly 10%. The V end was cut by 3 bases, the J end by 0 bases, with 9 bases between. The germline gives CDR1 DFQATT, CDR2 SNEGSKA (reference sequence). CDR3 length: 15 residues. Whole-study results and caveats: Any conclusive comparison of naive versus antigen-experienced cells was prevented by using unsorted PBMCs.

This clonotype showed up just a few times. The antigen is unknown. The TCR was taken from a young woman in good health. Material: blood. The chain has TRBV20-1 and TRBJ1-6; D ambiguous. CDR3 sequence reads: CSARKGGSYNSPLHF. For the CDR3, the DNA is TGCAGTGCTAGGAAGGGCGGCTCCTATAATTCACCCCTCCACTTT.